The clone carrying this T cell receptor (beta chain) was seen once. Antigen unknown. The data belong to a study of a mutant IDH1 vaccine in newly diagnosed glioma. Whole-study context: The study started vaccination 4-6 weeks after radiotherapy alone, or with temozolomide cycles. Study findings and constraints: Pseudoprogression appears to have had no connection to changes in top peripheral T cell clonotypes.

Here immunoSEQ multiplex PCR was the method, and the copy in TCRdb shows in-frame clones only, minus some. The profile shows about 54,000 clones, approximately 81% of them singletons. Trimming removed 7 bases from V and 0 bases from J, with 11 bases in between. The CDR3 is made up of 13 amino acids. The germline gives CDR1 SGHNT, CDR2 YYREEE (reference sequence). Indicated time point: week 5, during vaccination. Topical imiquimod was applied with each vaccine dose, which held 300 ug of mutant IDH1 20-mer peptide. This specimen consisted of PBMCs, obtained from a glioma patient whose treatment included an IDH1 peptide vaccine. This chain connects TRBV5-4 to TRBJ2-7; no reliable D call. This TCR was recovered from a man younger than 45 with glioma. This CDR3 is CASHMGGSYEQYF. The CDR3 DNA sequence: TGTGCCAGCCATATGGGCGGCTCCTACGAGCAGTACTTC.